These T cell receptor beta chains were read from a single sample in a study of shared clonotypes between healthy human individuals. The protocol was immunoSEQ multiplex PCR, while the TCRdb copy is restricted to in-frame clones and leaves out a portion. The data show 190,000 or so clones, around 63% seen once. Sequenced sample: memory CD4+ T cells sorted from blood. The receptor source for this set is a man younger than 40 in good health. Each CDR3 is given with its conserved first and last residue. The D gene is left open where the match is weak. Not every row has a clone size; where given, it reads once, few, many or a size class.

d_call: -
clone_size: few
j_call: TRBJ1-1
v_call: TRBV27
cdr3_nt: TGTGCCAGCAGTTTTTCTTCAGGCGCTGAAGCTTTCTTT
cdr3_aa: CASSFSSGAEAFF

d_call: -
clone_size: -
j_call: TRBJ1-2
v_call: TRBV10-3
cdr3_nt: TGTGCCATCAGCTACCAACCTCGGGATTTAGCCTATGGCTACACCTTC
cdr3_aa: CAISYQPRDLAYGYTF

d_call: -
clone_size: -
j_call: TRBJ1-1
v_call: TRBV20-1
cdr3_nt: TGCAGGTATCAGGGATATCCTGAAGCTTTCTTT
cdr3_aa: CRYQGYPEAFF

d_call: -
clone_size: -
j_call: TRBJ2-7
v_call: TRBV12-2
cdr3_nt: TGTGCAAGTCGCTGTCCCCTACACCCTTACGAGCAGTACTTC
cdr3_aa: CASRCPLHPYEQYF

d_call: -
clone_size: few
j_call: TRBJ2-7
v_call: TRBV11-2
cdr3_nt: TGTGCCAGCAGCTCTCTCAAGTACTCCTACGAGCAGTACTTC
cdr3_aa: CASSSLKYSYEQYF

d_call: -
clone_size: -
j_call: TRBJ2-3
v_call: TRBV7-9
cdr3_nt: TGTGCCAGCAGCCGCGGGGGCGGAACGGCTAGCACAGATACGCAGTATTTT
cdr3_aa: CASSRGGGTASTDTQYF

d_call: -
clone_size: few
j_call: TRBJ1-2
v_call: TRBV7-2
cdr3_nt: TGTGCCAGCAGCATGGCGTCACAGGGTAGGCTCTATGGCTACACCTTC
cdr3_aa: CASSMASQGRLYGYTF

d_call: TRBD1
clone_size: -
j_call: TRBJ2-6
v_call: TRBV29-1
cdr3_nt: TGCAGCGTTGAGGGACAGGGGGTCTCTGGGGCCAACGTCCTGACTTTC
cdr3_aa: CSVEGQGVSGANVLTF

d_call: TRBD2
clone_size: -
j_call: TRBJ2-7
v_call: TRBV7-3
cdr3_nt: TGTGCCAGCAGCTTGGGACTAGGAGCGGGGGAGCAGTACTTC
cdr3_aa: CASSLGLGAGEQYF

d_call: -
clone_size: -
j_call: TRBJ2-1
v_call: TRBV7-2
cdr3_nt: TGTGCCAGCAGCTTAGGAGTGGTTGGGGGAGATGAGCAGTTCTTC
cdr3_aa: CASSLGVVGGDEQFF

d_call: -
clone_size: -
j_call: TRBJ2-2
v_call: TRBV18
cdr3_nt: TGTGCCAGCTCACCACCCCAGCGGGCAAACACCGGGGAGCTGTTTTTT
cdr3_aa: CASSPPQRANTGELFF

d_call: -
clone_size: many
j_call: TRBJ1-5
v_call: TRBV19
cdr3_nt: TGTGCCAGTGGGGGGCGGTCCCAGCATTTT
cdr3_aa: CASGGRSQHF

d_call: -
clone_size: few
j_call: TRBJ1-1
v_call: TRBV6-6
cdr3_nt: TGTGCCAGCAGTTACTACGGAGACACTGAAGCTTTCTTT
cdr3_aa: CASSYYGDTEAFF

d_call: TRBD1
clone_size: few
j_call: TRBJ1-2
v_call: TRBV11-2
cdr3_nt: TGTGCCAGCAGCTTAGGGGGGACAGGGGCCTATGGCTACACCTTC
cdr3_aa: CASSLGGTGAYGYTF

d_call: TRBD1
clone_size: -
j_call: TRBJ2-3
v_call: TRBV19
cdr3_nt: TGTGCCAGTAGTATCGACAGGGGGGCAGATACGCAGTATTTT
cdr3_aa: CASSIDRGADTQYF

d_call: -
clone_size: -
j_call: TRBJ1-1
v_call: TRBV6-5
cdr3_nt: -
cdr3_aa: CASILVPRDTEAFF

d_call: -
clone_size: -
j_call: TRBJ2-2
v_call: TRBV9
cdr3_nt: TGTGCCAGCAGCGTCCACCCCAACACCGGGGAGCTGTTTTTT
cdr3_aa: CASSVHPNTGELFF

d_call: TRBD2
clone_size: -
j_call: TRBJ2-1
v_call: TRBV28
cdr3_nt: TGTGCCAGCAGTCCACCCCCATATAGGACTAGCGGGCCGTTCTTC
cdr3_aa: CASSPPPYRTSGPFF

d_call: -
clone_size: -
j_call: TRBJ2-7
v_call: TRBV27
cdr3_nt: TGTGCCAGCAGTCTCGGACGGGCAACCTACGAGCAGTACTTC
cdr3_aa: CASSLGRATYEQYF

d_call: -
clone_size: few
j_call: TRBJ2-7
v_call: TRBV6-1
cdr3_nt: TGTGCCAGCAGTGAAGGCCTCCAGTACGAGCAGTACTTC
cdr3_aa: CASSEGLQYEQYF

d_call: -
clone_size: -
j_call: TRBJ2-2
v_call: TRBV4-1
cdr3_nt: TGCGCCAGCAGCCAAGATAGGGGGGAGGGCCAGTACACCGGGGAGCTGTTTTTT
cdr3_aa: CASSQDRGEGQYTGELFF

d_call: TRBD2
clone_size: -
j_call: TRBJ2-3
v_call: TRBV27
cdr3_nt: TGTGCCAGTTACCCGTTCCTAGCGGGGATCACAGATACGCAGTATTTT
cdr3_aa: CASYPFLAGITDTQYF

d_call: -
clone_size: -
j_call: TRBJ2-1
v_call: TRBV7-6
cdr3_nt: TGTGCCAGCAGCTTAGGGCGCAATGAGCAGTTCTTC
cdr3_aa: CASSLGRNEQFF

d_call: -
clone_size: once
j_call: TRBJ2-7
v_call: TRBV7-8
cdr3_nt: TGTGCCAGCAGCTTAGGCCTTTCCTACGAGCAGTACTTC
cdr3_aa: CASSLGLSYEQYF

d_call: -
clone_size: many
j_call: TRBJ2-2
v_call: TRBV9
cdr3_nt: TGTGCCAGCAGCCTTTCGATGGAGGGGGCTTACACCGGGGAGCTGTTTTTT
cdr3_aa: CASSLSMEGAYTGELFF

d_call: TRBD2
clone_size: -
j_call: TRBJ2-3
v_call: TRBV11-2
cdr3_nt: TGTGCCAGCAGCTTAACGCTAGCGGGAGCCATAGATACGCAGTATTTT
cdr3_aa: CASSLTLAGAIDTQYF

d_call: -
clone_size: -
j_call: TRBJ1-2
v_call: TRBV11-2
cdr3_nt: TGTGCCAGCAGCTTAGTTGGCGGGGGGCAAAACTATGGCTACACCTTC
cdr3_aa: CASSLVGGGQNYGYTF

d_call: TRBD2
clone_size: -
j_call: TRBJ2-5
v_call: TRBV5-1
cdr3_nt: TGCGCCAGCAGCTCACTAGCGGGAGGTACGAAGACCCAGTACTTC
cdr3_aa: CASSSLAGGTKTQYF

d_call: -
clone_size: many
j_call: TRBJ2-7
v_call: TRBV4-1
cdr3_nt: TGCGCCAGCAGCCAAGCCCTCGACAGGTTGTCCTACGAGCAGTACTTC
cdr3_aa: CASSQALDRLSYEQYF

d_call: TRBD1
clone_size: -
j_call: TRBJ1-1
v_call: TRBV7-2
cdr3_nt: TGTGCCAGCAGCCTGTGGACAGGGCAAACTGAAGCTTTCTTT
cdr3_aa: CASSLWTGQTEAFF

d_call: TRBD1
clone_size: -
j_call: TRBJ1-5
v_call: TRBV5-4
cdr3_nt: TGTGCCAGCAGCGCCGGGACAGGGAGACGGGATCAGCCCCAGCATTTT
cdr3_aa: CASSAGTGRRDQPQHF

d_call: TRBD1
clone_size: -
j_call: TRBJ1-4
v_call: TRBV5-3
cdr3_nt: TGTGCCAGAAGACGCGGTTACAGGGGTGGCCGAAAACTGTTTTTT
cdr3_aa: CARRRGYRGGRKLFF

d_call: -
clone_size: -
j_call: TRBJ2-6
v_call: TRBV6-5
cdr3_nt: TGTGCCAGCACCTACGAGGGGGCTGGGGCCAACGTCCTGACTTTC
cdr3_aa: CASTYEGAGANVLTF

d_call: -
clone_size: -
j_call: TRBJ2-7
v_call: TRBV28
cdr3_nt: TGTGCCAGCAGCAGCCCCTCAGGGTACTCCTACGAGCAGTACTTC
cdr3_aa: CASSSPSGYSYEQYF

d_call: -
clone_size: -
j_call: TRBJ1-1
v_call: TRBV2
cdr3_nt: TGTGCCAGCAGTACAGCGTTGAACACTGAAGCTTTCTTT
cdr3_aa: CASSTALNTEAFF

d_call: -
clone_size: -
j_call: TRBJ2-3
v_call: TRBV4-3
cdr3_nt: TGCGCCAGCAGCCAAGGGGTCTCCACAGATACGCAGTATTTT
cdr3_aa: CASSQGVSTDTQYF

d_call: TRBD1
clone_size: -
j_call: TRBJ1-2
v_call: TRBV7-2
cdr3_nt: TGTGCCAGCAGCTGGGACAGGGGCTATGGCTACACCTTC
cdr3_aa: CASSWDRGYGYTF

d_call: -
clone_size: -
j_call: TRBJ2-1
v_call: TRBV11-2
cdr3_nt: TGTGCCAGCAGCTTGGGCCATGAGCAGTTCTTC
cdr3_aa: CASSLGHEQFF

d_call: -
clone_size: -
j_call: TRBJ1-2
v_call: TRBV5-5
cdr3_nt: TGTGCCAGCAGCTATAGGTGGGACTATGGCAACACCTTC
cdr3_aa: CASSYRWDYGNTF

d_call: TRBD1
clone_size: -
j_call: TRBJ2-4
v_call: TRBV7-8
cdr3_nt: TGTGCCAGCAGCGCCGGGACAGGCACCAGGAACATTCAGTACTTC
cdr3_aa: CASSAGTGTRNIQYF

d_call: TRBD2
clone_size: -
j_call: TRBJ2-1
v_call: TRBV11-3
cdr3_nt: TGTGCCAGCAGCCAGGGACTAGCGGGAACCGATGAGCAGTTCTTC
cdr3_aa: CASSQGLAGTDEQFF

d_call: -
clone_size: -
j_call: TRBJ2-4
v_call: TRBV6-1
cdr3_nt: TGTGCCAGCAGAGAGGCAGCTCTCGGCCCGACGTACTTC
cdr3_aa: CASREAALGPTYF

d_call: -
clone_size: many
j_call: TRBJ1-1
v_call: TRBV7-9
cdr3_nt: TGTGCCAGCAGCCGAGGCGACACTGAAGCTTTCTTT
cdr3_aa: CASSRGDTEAFF

d_call: -
clone_size: -
j_call: TRBJ2-3
v_call: TRBV11-2
cdr3_nt: TGTGCCAGCAACAAGGGCCTCGGAGACGTTAAGGATACGCAGTATTTT
cdr3_aa: CASNKGLGDVKDTQYF

d_call: -
clone_size: -
j_call: TRBJ2-1
v_call: TRBV25-1
cdr3_nt: TGTGCCAGCAGTGAATTTGGAGTGCTTGAGCAGTTCTTC
cdr3_aa: CASSEFGVLEQFF

d_call: TRBD2
clone_size: -
j_call: TRBJ2-1
v_call: TRBV7-2
cdr3_nt: TGTGCCAGCAGCTCGATAGCGGGGAGCTCCTACAATGAGCAGTTCTTC
cdr3_aa: CASSSIAGSSYNEQFF

d_call: -
clone_size: -
j_call: TRBJ1-4
v_call: TRBV5-1
cdr3_nt: TGCGCCAGCAGCTTGGTGACAGATGAAAAACTGTTTTTT
cdr3_aa: CASSLVTDEKLFF

d_call: -
clone_size: -
j_call: TRBJ2-7
v_call: TRBV7-8
cdr3_nt: TGTGCCAGCAGCTGGAGCGGAACCTACGAGCAGTACTTC
cdr3_aa: CASSWSGTYEQYF